This entry features one TCR beta chain sequence. The record originates from a study of radiotherapy plus CTLA-4 blockade in lung cancer. Between the trimmed V and J ends, which lost 4 bases and 12 bases, there was a span of 13 bases. Germline V gene lookup returns CDR1 LGHNA and CDR2 YSLEER. There are 13 residues in the CDR3. Produced via immunoSEQ multiplex PCR; TCRdb's table is partial and in-frame only. The sample holds 35,000 to 45,000 clones, approximately 80% seen once. The origin of this receptor is a human donor with non-small cell lung cancer whose response to radiotherapy plus ipilimumab could not be evaluated. The sequences come from peripheral blood, collected from a patient treated with radiotherapy plus ipilimumab. The chain links TRBV4-3 to TRBJ1-6, with D possibly being TRBD1 (5 bases). The CDR3 DNA reads TGCGCCAGCAGCCGAGGGACTTTGGGACCCCTCCACTTT. This encodes CASSRGTLGPLHF.